These T cell receptor beta chains were read from a single sample in a study of T cells in Graves' hyperthyroidism and ophthalmopathy. TCRdb recomputed calls from the multiplex PCR reads with MiXCR, one row per CDR3 protein. This table holds about 130,000 distinct CDR3 sequences, roughly a fifth found once. Specimen: blood. The receptors derive from a woman aged 45-60 years with Graves' hyperthyroidism that later progressed to Graves' ophthalmopathy. Each CDR3 is given with its conserved first and last residue. The D gene is left open where the match is weak. The listing skips clone size in some rows; elsewhere it reads once, few, many or a size class.

size,D,J,V,CDR3,DNA
few,TRBD1,TRBJ2-7,TRBV4-2,CASSQVSWRGQGELEQYF,TGTGCCAGCAGCCAAGTCTCCTGGCGGGGACAGGGGGAGCTCGAACAGTACTTC
NA,NA,TRBJ1-4,TRBV4-1,CASSQDGQQREKLFF,TGCGCCAGCAGCCAAGATGGACAGCAAAGAGAAAAACTGTTTTTT
NA,TRBD1,TRBJ2-7,TRBV28,CASSSPRQGYTYEQYF,TGTGCCAGCAGCTCCCCTCGACAGGGGTATACCTACGAGCAGTACTTC
NA,NA,TRBJ2-1,TRBV9,CASSVASGGTNEQFF,TGTGCCAGCAGCGTAGCTTCGGGCGGGACCAATGAGCAGTTCTTC
many,NA,TRBJ1-5,TRBV3-1,CASSQGAFNQPQHF,TGTGCCAGCAGCCAAGGCGCTTTCAATCAGCCCCAGCATTTT
NA,NA,TRBJ2-5,TRBV28,CASSLGGGGQETQYF,TGTGCCAGCAGTTTGGGGGGTGGGGGACAAGAGACCCAGTACTTC
many,NA,TRBJ1-5,TRBV28,CASSSTRPGDSNQPQHF,TGTGCCAGCAGTTCCACGCGCCCAGGGGACAGCAATCAGCCCCAGCATTTT
many,NA,TRBJ2-7,TRBV28,CASSFPTGSSYEQYF,TGTGCCAGCAGTTTCCCGACAGGAAGCTCCTACGAGCAGTACTTC
many,NA,TRBJ1-1,TRBV5-6,CASSLGTATEAFF,TGTGCCAGCAGCTTGGGGACAGCCACTGAAGCTTTCTTT
many,TRBD2,TRBJ2-5,TRBV2,CARGIGLAGGRETQYF,TGTGCCAGGGGTATAGGACTAGCGGGAGGAAGGGAGACCCAGTACTTC
many,NA,TRBJ2-2,TRBV7-2,CASSLLPANTGELFF,TGTGCCAGCAGCTTACTGCCGGCGAACACCGGGGAGCTGTTTTTT